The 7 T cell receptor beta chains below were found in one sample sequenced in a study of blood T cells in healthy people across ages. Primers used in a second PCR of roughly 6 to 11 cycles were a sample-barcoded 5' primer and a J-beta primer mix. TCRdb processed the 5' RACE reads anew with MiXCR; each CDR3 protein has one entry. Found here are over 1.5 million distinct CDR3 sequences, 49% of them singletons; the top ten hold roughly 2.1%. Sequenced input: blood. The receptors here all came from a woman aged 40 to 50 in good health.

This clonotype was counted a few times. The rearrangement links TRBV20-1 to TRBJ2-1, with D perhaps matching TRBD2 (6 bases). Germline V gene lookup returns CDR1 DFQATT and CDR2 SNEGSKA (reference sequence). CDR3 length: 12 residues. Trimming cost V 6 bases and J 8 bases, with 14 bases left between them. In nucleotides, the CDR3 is TGCAGTGCCTCAGCTTCGGGGGATGAGCAGTTCTTC. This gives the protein CSASASGDEQFF.

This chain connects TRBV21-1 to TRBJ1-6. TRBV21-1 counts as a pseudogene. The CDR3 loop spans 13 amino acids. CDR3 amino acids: CASDWTEDSPLHF. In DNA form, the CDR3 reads TGTGCCAGCGATTGGACGGAGGATTCACCCCTCCACTTT.

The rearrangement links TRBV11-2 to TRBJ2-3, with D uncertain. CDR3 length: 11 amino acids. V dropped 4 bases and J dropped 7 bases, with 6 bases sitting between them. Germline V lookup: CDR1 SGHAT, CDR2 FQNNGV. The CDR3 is CASSSHYTQYF. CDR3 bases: TGTGCCAGCAGCTCGCACTATACGCAGTATTTT.

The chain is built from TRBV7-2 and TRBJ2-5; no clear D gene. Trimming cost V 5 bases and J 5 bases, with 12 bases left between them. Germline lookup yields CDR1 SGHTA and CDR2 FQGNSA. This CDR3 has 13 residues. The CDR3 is CASSPWEGETQYF. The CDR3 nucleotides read TGTGCCAGCAGCCCCTGGGAAGGGGAGACCCAGTACTTC.

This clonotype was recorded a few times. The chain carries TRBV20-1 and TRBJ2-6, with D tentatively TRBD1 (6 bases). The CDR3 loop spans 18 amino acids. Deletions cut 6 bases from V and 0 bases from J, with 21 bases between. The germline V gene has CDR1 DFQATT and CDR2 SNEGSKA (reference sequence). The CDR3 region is CSAPDSSNPYSGANVLTF. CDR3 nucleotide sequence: TGCAGTGCGCCGGACAGCTCCAATCCTTACTCTGGGGCCAACGTCCTGACTTTC.

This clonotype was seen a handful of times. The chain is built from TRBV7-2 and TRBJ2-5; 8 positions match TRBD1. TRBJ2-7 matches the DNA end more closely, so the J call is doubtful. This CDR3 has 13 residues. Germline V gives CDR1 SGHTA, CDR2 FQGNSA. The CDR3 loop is CASSRDRRDEQYF. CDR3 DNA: TGTGCCAGCAGCCGGGACAGGAGAGACGAGCAGTACTTC.

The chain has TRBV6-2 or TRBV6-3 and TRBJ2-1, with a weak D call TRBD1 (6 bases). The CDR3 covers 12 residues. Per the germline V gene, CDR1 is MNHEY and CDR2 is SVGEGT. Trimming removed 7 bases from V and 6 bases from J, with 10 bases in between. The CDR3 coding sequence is TGTGCCAGCACCACAGGGCCCAATGAGCAGTTCTTC. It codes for CASTTGPNEQFF.